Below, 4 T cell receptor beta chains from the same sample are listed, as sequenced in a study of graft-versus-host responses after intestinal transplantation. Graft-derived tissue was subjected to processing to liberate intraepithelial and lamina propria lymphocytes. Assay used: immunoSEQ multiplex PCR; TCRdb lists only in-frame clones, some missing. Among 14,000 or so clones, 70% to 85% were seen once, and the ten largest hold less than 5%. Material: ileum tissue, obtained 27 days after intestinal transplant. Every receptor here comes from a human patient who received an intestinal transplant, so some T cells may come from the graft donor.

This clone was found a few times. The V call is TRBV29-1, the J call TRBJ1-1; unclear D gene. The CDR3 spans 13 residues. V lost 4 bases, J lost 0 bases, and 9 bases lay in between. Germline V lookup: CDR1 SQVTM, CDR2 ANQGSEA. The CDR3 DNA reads TGCAGCGTTGTACTCAGCGTGAACACTGAAGCTTTCTTT. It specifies CSVVLSVNTEAFF.

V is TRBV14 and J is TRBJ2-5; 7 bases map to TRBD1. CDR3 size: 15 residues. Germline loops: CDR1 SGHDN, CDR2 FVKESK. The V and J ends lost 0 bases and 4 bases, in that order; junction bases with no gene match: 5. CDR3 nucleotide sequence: TGTGCCAGCAGCCAAGATTTTAGGGGGCGAGAGACCCAGTACTTC. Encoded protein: CASSQDFRGRETQYF. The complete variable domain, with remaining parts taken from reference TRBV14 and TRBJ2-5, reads EAGVTQFPSHSVIEKGQTVTLRCDPISGHDNLYWYRRVMGKEIKFLLHFVKESKQDESGMPNNRFLAERTGGTYSTLKVQPAELEDSGVYFCASSQDFRGRETQYFGPGTRLLVL.

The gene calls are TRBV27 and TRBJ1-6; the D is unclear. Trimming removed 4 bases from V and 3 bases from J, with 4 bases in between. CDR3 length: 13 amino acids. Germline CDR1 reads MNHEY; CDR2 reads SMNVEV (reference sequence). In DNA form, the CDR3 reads TGTGCCAGCAGTTCCTTCTATAATTCACCCCTCCACTTT. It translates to CASSSFYNSPLHF.

The CDR3 sequence is CASSLSNYGYTF. DNA for the CDR3: TGTGCCAGCAGTTTATCGAACTATGGCTACACCTTC. V usage is TRBV28 and J usage is TRBJ1-2; D is ambiguous. Germline CDR1 MDHEN, CDR2 SYDVKM. The V and J ends lost 1 base and 2 bases respectively, with 2 bases between them. The CDR3 is 12 amino acids.